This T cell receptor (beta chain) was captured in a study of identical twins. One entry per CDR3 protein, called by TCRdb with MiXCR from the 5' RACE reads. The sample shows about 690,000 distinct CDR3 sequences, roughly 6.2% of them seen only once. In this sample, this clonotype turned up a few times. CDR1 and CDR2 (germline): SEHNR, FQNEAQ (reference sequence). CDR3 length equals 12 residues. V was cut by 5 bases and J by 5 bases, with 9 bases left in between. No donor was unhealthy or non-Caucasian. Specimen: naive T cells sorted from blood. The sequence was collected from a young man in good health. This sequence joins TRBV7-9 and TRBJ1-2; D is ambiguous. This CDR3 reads CASSRRLYGYTF. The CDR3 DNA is TGTGCCAGCAGCCGCAGACTTTATGGCTACACCTTC.